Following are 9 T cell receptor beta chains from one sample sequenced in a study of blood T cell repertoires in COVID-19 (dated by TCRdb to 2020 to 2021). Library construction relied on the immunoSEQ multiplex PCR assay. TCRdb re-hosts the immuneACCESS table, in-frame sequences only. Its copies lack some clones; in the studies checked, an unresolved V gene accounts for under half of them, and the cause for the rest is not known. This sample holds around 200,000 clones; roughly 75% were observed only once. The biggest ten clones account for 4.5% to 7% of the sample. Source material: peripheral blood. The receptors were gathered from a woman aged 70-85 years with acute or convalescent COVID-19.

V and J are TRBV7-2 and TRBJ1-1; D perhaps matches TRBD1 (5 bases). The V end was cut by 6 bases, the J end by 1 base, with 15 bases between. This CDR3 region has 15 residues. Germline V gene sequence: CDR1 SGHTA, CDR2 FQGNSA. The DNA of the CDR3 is TGTGCCAGCAGTGCTTATCAGGGCCCGAACACTGAAGCTTTCTTT. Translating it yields CASSAYQGPNTEAFF.

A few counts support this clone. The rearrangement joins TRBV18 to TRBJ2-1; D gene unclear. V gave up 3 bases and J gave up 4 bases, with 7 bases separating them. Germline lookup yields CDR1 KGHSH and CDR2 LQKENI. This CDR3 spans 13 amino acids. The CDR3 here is CASSPPSYNEQFF. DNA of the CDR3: TGTGCCAGCTCACCCCCCTCTTACAATGAGCAGTTCTTC.

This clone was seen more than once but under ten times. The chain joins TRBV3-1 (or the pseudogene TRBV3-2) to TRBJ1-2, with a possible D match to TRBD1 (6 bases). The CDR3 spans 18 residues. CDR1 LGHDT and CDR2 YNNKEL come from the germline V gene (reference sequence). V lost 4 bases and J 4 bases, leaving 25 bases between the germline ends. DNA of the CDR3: TGTGCCAGCAGCCCGACAACTACTCAGTCGGGGGGCGGCTATGGCTACACCTTC. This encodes CASSPTTTQSGGGYGYTF.

CDR3 bases: TGTGCCAGCAGTGAACCGGGGGAGGCTTTCTTT. Translation gives CASSEPGEAFF. This chain uses TRBV2 with TRBJ1-1, with D possibly being TRBD1 (5 bases). There are 11 residues in the CDR3. V was pared by 2 bases and J by 11 bases, with 9 bases between. Germline-derived CDR1 and CDR2 are SNHLY and FYNNEI.

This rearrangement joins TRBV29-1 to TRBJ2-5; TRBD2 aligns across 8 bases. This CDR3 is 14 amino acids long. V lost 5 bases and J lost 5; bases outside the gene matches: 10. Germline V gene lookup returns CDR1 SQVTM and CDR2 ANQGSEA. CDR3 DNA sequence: TGCAGCGTTTGGATCGGGGGGGCGCGTGAGACCCAGTACTTC. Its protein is CSVWIGGARETQYF.

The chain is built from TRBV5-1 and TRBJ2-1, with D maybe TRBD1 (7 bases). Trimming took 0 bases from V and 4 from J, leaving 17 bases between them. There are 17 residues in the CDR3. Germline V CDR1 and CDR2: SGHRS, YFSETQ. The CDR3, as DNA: TGCGCCAGCAGCTTGGCCCGCAGGGGGAGGTTTTACAATGAGCAGTTCTTC. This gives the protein CASSLARRGRFYNEQFF.

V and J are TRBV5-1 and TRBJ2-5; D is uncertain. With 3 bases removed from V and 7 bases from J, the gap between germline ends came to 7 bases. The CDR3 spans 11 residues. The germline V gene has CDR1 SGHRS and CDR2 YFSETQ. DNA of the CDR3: TGCGCCAGCAGCTCCCCCGGGACCCAGTACTTC. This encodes CASSSPGTQYF.

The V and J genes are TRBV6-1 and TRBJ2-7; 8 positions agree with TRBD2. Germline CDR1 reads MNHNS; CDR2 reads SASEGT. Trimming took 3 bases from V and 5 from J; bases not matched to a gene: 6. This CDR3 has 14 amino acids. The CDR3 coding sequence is TGTGCCAGCAGTGATCTGAGCGGGAGCGACGAGCAGTACTTC. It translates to CASSDLSGSDEQYF.

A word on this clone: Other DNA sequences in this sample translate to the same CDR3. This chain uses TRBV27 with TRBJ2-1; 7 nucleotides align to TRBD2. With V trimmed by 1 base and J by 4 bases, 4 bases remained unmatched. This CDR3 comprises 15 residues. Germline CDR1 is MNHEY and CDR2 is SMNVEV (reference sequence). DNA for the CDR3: TGTGCCAGCAGTTTATTGGCTAGCGGTTACAATGAGCAGTTCTTC. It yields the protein CASSLLASGYNEQFF.